Below, 5 T cell receptor beta chains from the same sample are listed, as sequenced in a study of PD-1 blockade in classical Hodgkin lymphoma. Produced via immunoSEQ multiplex PCR; TCRdb's table is partial and in-frame only. The table includes over 50,000 clones, approximately 86% detected once. Time point described: cycle 4 day 1 (C4D1), after 5 to 7 weeks of nivolumab. All the patients suffered relapse after autologous stem cell transplantation, and brentuximab vedotin exposure differed. The sample was peripheral blood mononuclear cells (PBMCs), taken before the fourth cycle of nivolumab. The receptors here all came from a human donor with classical Hodgkin lymphoma.

CDR3 DNA: TGTGCCAGCAGTGAATCCCTACCCTCGGGTGAAAAACTGTTTTTT. Translation: CASSESLPSGEKLFF. The rearrangement uses TRBV6-1 and TRBJ1-4; D unclear. Germline loops: CDR1 MNHNS, CDR2 SASEGT. The V and J ends lost 2 bases and 7 bases respectively, with 14 bases between them. The CDR3 has 15 amino acids.

This chain connects TRBV6-4 to TRBJ1-2; 9 nucleotides match TRBD1. Germline CDR1 reads MRHNA; CDR2 reads SNTAGT. CDR3 size: 15 residues. V lost 5 bases, J lost 5 bases, and 9 bases stayed unmatched. The CDR3 sequence is CASSPEQGAEYGYTF. Written as DNA, the CDR3 is TGTGCCAGCAGTCCCGAACAGGGGGCAGAATATGGCTACACCTTC.

This clone occurred a few times. The J gene is TRBJ2-2, the V gene TRBV6-6; D is ambiguous. V lost 11 bases, J lost 5 bases, and 9 bases lay in between. Germline values: CDR1 MNHNY, CDR2 SVGAGI (reference sequence). This CDR3 is 11 amino acids long. The CDR3 reads CAGRGTGELFF. CDR3 coding DNA: TGTGCCGGCCGTGGTACCGGGGAGCTGTTTTTT.

This chain connects TRBV10-3 to TRBJ2-7; TRBD1 aligns across 10 bases. Germline V CDR1 and CDR2: ENHRY, SYGVKD. The V segment lost 3 bases and the J segment 2 bases; nucleotides outside the gene matches: 7. The CDR3 is made up of 16 amino acids. The CDR3 bases are TGTGCCATCAGTGACCCGACAGGGGGCTATGCCTACGAGCAGTACTTC. As protein: CAISDPTGGYAYEQYF.

V gene TRBV7-2 combines with J gene TRBJ2-1; 10 bases fit TRBD2. The CDR3 totals 14 residues. CDR1 SGHTA and CDR2 FQGNSA come from the germline V gene. The V segment lost 5 bases and the J segment 7 bases; nucleotides outside the gene matches: 5. CDR3 loop: CASSPLAGPNEQFF. CDR3 nucleotides: TGTGCCAGCAGCCCACTAGCGGGGCCTAATGAGCAGTTCTTC.